This entry is about one TCR beta chain. What it recognizes is unknown. Germline CDR1 MNHEY, CDR2 SVGAGI. The V end lost 2 bases, the J end lost 0 bases, and 10 bases lay between the germline ends. This CDR3 is 15 amino acids long. TCRdb's copy holds only in-frame clones and misses some; the assay was immunoSEQ multiplex PCR. The table has approximately 180,000 clones, 90% to 95% seen once. This record belongs to a study of T cell responses to AZD1222 COVID-19 vaccine. Study-wide results and caveats: In a largely white British group with more females than males, clonal diversity was possibly underestimated. Researchers took repertoire samples only after the peak T cell response had come.

V usage is TRBV6-5 and J usage is TRBJ1-1, with no clear D. The sequence derives from an adult who received the MenACWY meningococcal vaccine as a control. Sequences were derived from peripheral blood, sampled 28 days after the second dose of the MenACWY control vaccine. The CDR3 region has the DNA TGTGCCAGCAGTTACGAGCGGGGAATGAACACTGAAGCTTTCTTT. Protein sequence: CASSYERGMNTEAFF.